This entry lists 31 T cell receptor beta chains sequenced from one sample in a study of cytomegalovirus exposure and HLA in healthy donors. PCR involved 60 Vbeta and 13 Jbeta primers. The repertoire was sequenced with immunoSEQ multiplex PCR; TCRdb's copy has only in-frame clones and lacks some. Of 93,000 or so clones listed, almost 85% are singletons. Specimen: PBMCs. These receptors were obtained from a woman under 30 in good health and CMV-seropositive.

The table lists this clone with a few counts. The CDR3 spells CASSYLRQPQHF. In DNA form, the CDR3 reads TGTGCCAGCAGTTACTTGAGGCAGCCCCAGCATTTT. This chain joins TRBV6-6 and TRBJ1-5; no firm D call. The CDR3 is 12 amino acids. Germline-derived CDR1 and CDR2 are MNHNY and SVGAGI (reference sequence). V gave up 1 base and J gave up 7 bases, with 5 bases separating them.

This sequence joins TRBV6-6 and TRBJ1-6; D uncertain. Germline values: CDR1 MNHNY, CDR2 SVGAGI (reference sequence). The CDR3 spans 11 residues. With 4 bases removed from V and 13 bases from J, the gap between germline ends came to 8 bases. The CDR3 nucleotides are TGTGCCAGCAGTTCTATGTCTCCCCTCCACTTT. Protein sequence: CASSSMSPLHF.

The chain links TRBV18 to TRBJ2-1; 15 positions agree with TRBD2. Germline assignment: CDR1 KGHSH and CDR2 LQKENI. CDR3 length: 16 amino acids. After removal of 1 base from V and 7 bases from J, the junction contained 2 bases not matched to a gene. CDR3 amino acids: CASSPRGTSGGNEQFF. The DNA of the CDR3 is TGTGCCAGCTCACCACGCGGGACTAGCGGGGGGAATGAGCAGTTCTTC.

V and J are TRBV5-5 and TRBJ2-6; D ambiguous. The V gene lost 4 bases and the J gene lost 0 bases, with 8 bases spanning the gap. Germline CDR1 and CDR2: SGHKS and YYEKEE (reference sequence). This CDR3 contains 15 residues. The CDR3: CASSRSSSGANVLTF. The CDR3 DNA is TGTGCCAGCAGCCGGAGTAGCTCTGGGGCCAACGTCCTGACTTTC.

To note about this clone: One end of the junction fails to match germline, which may point to a read error. This chain connects TRBV7-7 to TRBJ2-5, with 12 positions matching TRBD2. The CDR3 runs 17 residues. Germline loops: CDR1 SSHAT, CDR2 FNYEAQ (reference sequence). CDR3 region: CASSASGGAGSQETQYF. The CDR3 DNA reads as TGTGCTAGCAGCGCTAGCGGGGGGGCCGGGAGCCAAGAGACCCAGTACTTC.

CDR3 in DNA: TGTGCCAGCAGCTTACAGGGACAGGCGGTTAGAACTGAAGCTTTCTTT. This sequence encodes CASSLQGQAVRTEAFF. The chain combines TRBV7-3 with TRBJ1-1; 8 nucleotides agree with TRBD1. The CDR3 totals 16 residues. Unmatched junction bases numbered 10, after V lost 2 bases and J lost 5 bases. The germline gives CDR1 SGHTA, CDR2 FQGTGA.

CDR3 residues: CASSSGGTGSYGYTF. CDR3 nucleotide sequence: TGTGCCAGCAGTTCCGGCGGGACAGGATCCTATGGCTACACCTTC. The chain carries TRBV28 and TRBJ1-2, with TRBD1 matching over 8 bases. The CDR3 consists of 15 residues. Germline V gene sequence: CDR1 MDHEN, CDR2 SYDVKM. V trimming: 4 bases; J trimming: 4 bases; junction bases outside the gene matches: 8.

This chain's CDR3 is CASSIAGVREKLFF. The CDR3 DNA is TGTGCCAGTAGTATCGCAGGGGTACGAGAAAAACTGTTTTTT. The rearrangement joins TRBV19 to TRBJ1-4, with D perhaps matching TRBD1 (6 bases). Germline lookup yields CDR1 LNHDA and CDR2 SQIVND (reference sequence). The CDR3 extends over 14 amino acids. V lost 3 bases to trimming and J lost 8 bases, with 13 bases between them.

The V and J genes are TRBV7-8 and TRBJ2-7, with a possible D match to TRBD1 (6 bases). CDR1 is SGHVS and CDR2 is FQNEAQ in the germline V gene. V was cut by 4 bases and J by 2 bases, with 21 bases left in between. The CDR3 runs to 17 residues. CDR3 sequence reads: CASSSRAGTGSPYEQYF. The CDR3 bases are TGTGCCAGCAGCTCCAGGGCGGGCACAGGGTCCCCCTACGAGCAGTACTTC. The entire variable domain, with the rest obtained from reference TRBV7-8 and TRBJ2-7, is as follows: GAGVSQSPRYKVAKRGQDVALRCDPISGHVSLFWYQQALGQGPEFLTYFQNEAQLDKSGLPSDRFFAERPEGSVSTLKIQRTQQEDSAVYLCASSSRAGTGSPYEQYFGPGTRLTVT.

The rearrangement joins TRBV10-2 to TRBJ2-1; D might be TRBD2 (6 bases). The CDR3 has 13 residues. Germline-derived CDR1 and CDR2 are WSHSY and SAAADI. V was cut by 8 bases and J by 4 bases, with 12 bases left in between. The CDR3 sequence: CASRDSQYNEQFF. DNA for the CDR3: TGCGCCAGCCGGGACTCACAATACAATGAGCAGTTCTTC.

This sequence joins TRBV7-6 and TRBJ2-2; maybe TRBD1 (6 bases). CDR1 and CDR2 (germline): SGHVS, FNYEAQ. The CDR3 contains 15 residues. The V and J ends lost 4 bases and 0 bases respectively, with 9 bases between them. CDR3 nucleotide sequence: TGTGCCAGCAGCTCCAGGACAGCGAACACCGGGGAGCTGTTTTTT. As protein: CASSSRTANTGELFF.

This clone has a handful of counts. The V and J genes are TRBV7-9 and TRBJ1-1, with D unclear. The CDR3 loop spans 12 amino acids. The germline CDR1 and CDR2 sequences are SEHNR and FQNEAQ (reference sequence). V was clipped by 8 bases and J by 5 bases, with 12 bases between them. The CDR3 nucleotides are TGTGCCAGCGAATCTCCCAGAACTGAAGCTTTCTTT. This encodes CASESPRTEAFF.

The V gene is TRBV14, the J gene TRBJ1-3; D is unresolved. V was cut by 4 bases and J by 3 bases, with 13 bases left in between. The CDR3 spans 15 residues. Germline V CDR1 and CDR2: SGHDN, FVKESK. The CDR3 DNA is TGTGCCAGCAGCCGTACTCGGGGTAGTGGAAACACCATATATTTT. Its protein is CASSRTRGSGNTIYF.

This clone appeared a few times. The chain links TRBV2 to TRBJ1-1; D unclear. V shed 2 bases and J shed 1 base, with 8 bases lying between them. The CDR3 totals 14 residues. The V gene's germline CDR1 is SNHLY and CDR2 FYNNEI. The CDR3 loop is CASSETLQNTEAFF. The CDR3 DNA sequence: TGTGCCAGCAGTGAAACTCTGCAGAACACTGAAGCTTTCTTT. Supplemented by reference TRBV2 and TRBJ1-1, the full variable domain reads EPEVTQTPSHQVTQMGQEVILRCVPISNHLYFYWYRQILGQKVEFLVSFYNNEISEKSEIFDDQFSVERPDGSNFTLKIRSTKLEDSAMYFCASSETLQNTEAFFGQGTRLTVV.

The chain uses TRBV10-1 and TRBJ1-6; a possible D gene is TRBD1 (6 bases). The ends were cut back, 5 bases at V and 7 bases at J, with 12 bases in the middle. The CDR3 has 14 amino acids. Germline V gives CDR1 WNHNN, CDR2 SYGVQD (reference sequence). For the CDR3, the DNA is TGCGCCAGCAGTCCGGACAGTCAGAATTCACCCCTCCACTTT. Its protein is CASSPDSQNSPLHF.

J is TRBJ2-1 and V is TRBV5-1; 10 nucleotides line up with TRBD2. The CDR3 loop spans 16 amino acids. Trimming at V came to 4 bases and at J to 2 bases, leaving 6 bases not matched to a gene. Germline values: CDR1 SGHRS, CDR2 YFSETQ. Here the CDR3 DNA reads TGCGCCAGCAGCGGACCTCTAGCGGGAGCCTACAATGAGCAGTTCTTC. Its protein is CASSGPLAGAYNEQFF.

This clone was seen once. The J gene is TRBJ2-3, the V gene TRBV18; 8 nucleotides match TRBD2. Germline CDR1 is KGHSH and CDR2 is LQKENI. This CDR3 comprises 18 residues. V shed 6 bases, J shed 0 bases, and the junction held 14 bases outside the gene matches. The CDR3 DNA is TGTGCCAGCTCTAGTCTGAGCGGGGGTGTTACTAGCACAGATACGCAGTATTTT. This codes for CASSSLSGGVTSTDTQYF.

The V and J genes are TRBV5-6 and TRBJ2-4, with 7 bases identical to TRBD1. Germline V lookup: CDR1 SGHDT, CDR2 YYEEEE. CDR3 length: 13 residues. V gave up 5 bases and J gave up 7 bases; unmatched junction bases: 6. The CDR3 region is CASSRTGPNIQYF. CDR3 DNA sequence: TGTGCCAGCAGTCGGACAGGCCCGAACATTCAGTACTTC.

The V and J genes are TRBV1 and TRBJ2-7; no DNA check was done on the table's D call, TRBD1. TRBV1 is classified as a pseudogene. The CDR3 totals 14 residues. The CDR3: CTSSQPQDTYEQYF. The DNA of the CDR3 is TGCACCAGCAGCCAACCACAGGATACCTACGAGCAGTACTTC.

The rearrangement uses TRBV5-1 and TRBJ2-7, with a possible D match to TRBD1 (5 bases). Trimming took off 2 bases at V and 0 bases at J, with 12 bases between the two ends. The CDR3 length is 15 residues. Germline V gives CDR1 SGHRS, CDR2 YFSETQ. This CDR3 is CASSFGTGVSYEQYF. The CDR3, as DNA: TGCGCCAGCAGCTTCGGCACAGGCGTCTCCTACGAGCAGTACTTC.

V gene TRBV28 combines with J gene TRBJ1-4; tentatively, D is TRBD1 (6 bases). V lost 7 bases to trimming and J lost 0 bases, with 18 bases between them. Germline CDR1 MDHEN, CDR2 SYDVKM. This CDR3 is built from 17 residues. Here the CDR3 DNA reads TGTGCCAGCACCCGGACAGTCGGATTAACAACTAATGAAAAACTGTTTTTT. This translates into CASTRTVGLTTNEKLFF.

The genes are TRBV6-1 and TRBJ2-6; D gene uncertain. Germline CDR1 reads MNHNS; CDR2 reads SASEGT. Trimming left V 3 bases short and J 8 bases short, with 8 bases between. The CDR3 length is 13 residues. CDR3: CASSDGWSNVLTF. CDR3 DNA: TGTGCCAGCAGTGACGGGTGGTCCAACGTCCTGACTTTC.

The V gene is TRBV2, the J gene TRBJ1-1; TRBD1 is a possible D gene (6 bases). V shed 1 base and J shed 0 bases, with 15 bases lying between them. The CDR3 contains 17 residues. Germline V gene sequence: CDR1 SNHLY, CDR2 FYNNEI. The CDR3 DNA is TGTGCCAGCAGTGAAGGGGGACAAGGTGGGTTGAACACTGAAGCTTTCTTT. Encoded protein: CASSEGGQGGLNTEAFF.

CDR3 sequence: CASALAGGVNEQFF. The CDR3 nucleotides are TGCGCCAGTGCACTAGCGGGAGGTGTAAATGAGCAGTTCTTC. The V and J genes are TRBV4-1 and TRBJ2-1; 12 bases are shared with TRBD2. V shed 9 bases, J shed 7 bases, and the junction held 7 bases outside the gene matches. This CDR3 is built from 14 residues. Germline V gene lookup returns CDR1 MGHRA and CDR2 YSYEKL.

By proportion, this clone is medium-sized (0.01 to 0.1%). The chain employs TRBV5-1 and TRBJ1-1, with D perhaps matching TRBD1 (5 bases). The CDR3 consists of 16 residues. V was trimmed by 0 bases and J by 0 bases, leaving 12 bases between them. Per germline, CDR1 SGHRS and CDR2 YFSETQ. CDR3 sequence (DNA): TGCGCCAGCAGCTTGGTCCCGCAGGGCATGAACACTGAAGCTTTCTTT. Protein product: CASSLVPQGMNTEAFF.

This clone was observed a single time. The chain combines TRBV4-1 with TRBJ2-1; TRBD2 matches at 14 bases. The CDR3 totals 17 residues. CDR1 is MGHRA and CDR2 is YSYEKL in the germline V gene. J lost 4 bases, V lost 4 bases, and 6 bases had no gene match. DNA of the CDR3: TGCGCCAGCAGCCCGACTAGCGGGAGGGCCGCGTACAATGAGCAGTTCTTC. Translated, it gives CASSPTSGRAAYNEQFF.

The CDR3 DNA sequence: TGCAGCGTCGAAAGACAGGGAATCGGTTCGGAGACCCAGTACTTC. This gives the protein CSVERQGIGSETQYF. The chain employs TRBV29-1 and TRBJ2-5; 7 positions match TRBD1. Germline V gene lookup returns CDR1 SQVTM and CDR2 ANQGSEA. V shed 6 bases and J 5 bases; nucleotides not matched to a gene: 15. The CDR3 consists of 15 residues.

The V and J genes are TRBV11-2 and TRBJ2-7; 8 nucleotides match TRBD2. Trimming removed 7 bases from V and 1 base from J; junction bases left unmatched: 6. Germline CDR1 SGHAT, CDR2 FQNNGV. There are 14 residues in the CDR3. For the CDR3, the DNA is TGTGCCAGCACCTTTAGCGGGGAGTCCTACGAGCAGTACTTC. This sequence encodes CASTFSGESYEQYF.

The chain combines TRBV14 with TRBJ1-1; D uncertain. The CDR3 sequence is 14 residues long. Deletions cut 4 bases from V and 4 bases from J, with 13 bases between. Germline V gives CDR1 SGHDN, CDR2 FVKESK. DNA of the CDR3: TGTGCCAGCAGCCTTCCGCCTCCGGGCACTGAAGCTTTCTTT. This sequence encodes CASSLPPPGTEAFF.

This chain connects TRBV30 to TRBJ2-7; 9 bases are a match to TRBD1. This CDR3 is built from 15 residues. V trimming: 6 bases; J trimming: 0 bases; junction bases outside the gene matches: 9. Germline CDR1 GTSNPN, CDR2 SVGIG (reference sequence). CDR3 in DNA: TGTGCCTGTCTCCCGGGACAGGGCCTCTCCTACGAGCAGTACTTC. Protein product: CACLPGQGLSYEQYF.

The chain carries TRBV7-2 and TRBJ1-5; 8 bases are shared with TRBD1. The length of the CDR3 is 15 residues. V gave up 3 bases and J gave up 6 bases; unmatched junction bases: 7. The germline CDR1 and CDR2 sequences are SGHTA and FQGNSA. CDR3 coding DNA: TGTGCCAGCAGCTTCGAAACAGGGGGTGGTCAGCCCCAGCATTTT. Protein product: CASSFETGGGQPQHF. Variable domain in full (rest from reference TRBV7-2 and TRBJ1-5): GAGVSQSPSNKVTEKGKDVELRCDPISGHTALYWYRQSLGQGLEFLIYFQGNSAPDKSGLPSDRFSAERTGGSVSTLTIQRTQQEDSAVYLCASSFETGGGQPQHFGDGTRLSIL.